The 4 T cell receptor beta chains reported below all come from one sample, sequenced in a study of OX40 agonist ivuxolimab in advanced cancers. The assay was immunoSEQ multiplex PCR, and TCRdb's table has in-frame clones only and misses some. The profile shows fewer than 40,000 clones, about four fifths of them singletons. Specimen: CD4+ or CD8+ T cells sorted from blood, collected in a trial of the OX40 agonist ivuxolimab. The receptors come from an adult with an advanced solid tumor such as melanoma, head and neck, liver or kidney cancer.

This chain joins TRBV9 and TRBJ2-5, with 7 positions matching TRBD1. V was pared by 4 bases and J by 5 bases, with 14 bases of the junction left unmatched. Germline V gene data show CDR1 as SGDLS and CDR2 as YYNGEE. The length of the CDR3 is 16 residues. In DNA form, the CDR3 reads TGTGCCAGCAGCCCGCTCTACAGGGGCGCCATGGAGACCCAGTACTTC. Translating gives CASSPLYRGAMETQYF.

To note about this clone: A much larger clone is a single base away; this may be a read error. V gene TRBV5-5 combines with J gene TRBJ2-5; TRBD1 matches at 7 bases. CDR1 is SGHKS and CDR2 is YYEKEE in the germline V gene (reference sequence). This CDR3 contains 14 residues. The CDR3 here is CVSSPGQYQETQYF. CDR3 sequence (DNA): TGTGTCAGCAGCCCGGGACAGTACCAAGAGACCCAGTACTTC.

The chain is built from TRBV5-1 and TRBJ2-7, with TRBD2 identical over 13 bases. With V trimmed by 4 bases and J by 3 bases, 4 bases remained unmatched. CDR1 is SGHRS, CDR2 YFSETQ, per germline. The CDR3 length is 15 residues. The CDR3 nucleotides read TGCGCCAGCAGCCCGGGACTAGCGGGATTCTACGAGCAGTACTTC. It specifies CASSPGLAGFYEQYF.

This clone is judged medium-sized (0.01 to 0.1%). The V gene is TRBV6-5, the J gene TRBJ2-5; 9 nucleotides match TRBD1. The V and J ends lost 5 bases and 5 bases, in that order; junction bases with no gene match: 6. CDR3 size: 14 residues. Per germline, CDR1 MNHEY and CDR2 SVGAGI. CDR3 amino acids: CASSHRDRVETQYF. CDR3 DNA sequence: TGTGCCAGCAGTCACCGGGACAGGGTGGAGACCCAGTACTTC.